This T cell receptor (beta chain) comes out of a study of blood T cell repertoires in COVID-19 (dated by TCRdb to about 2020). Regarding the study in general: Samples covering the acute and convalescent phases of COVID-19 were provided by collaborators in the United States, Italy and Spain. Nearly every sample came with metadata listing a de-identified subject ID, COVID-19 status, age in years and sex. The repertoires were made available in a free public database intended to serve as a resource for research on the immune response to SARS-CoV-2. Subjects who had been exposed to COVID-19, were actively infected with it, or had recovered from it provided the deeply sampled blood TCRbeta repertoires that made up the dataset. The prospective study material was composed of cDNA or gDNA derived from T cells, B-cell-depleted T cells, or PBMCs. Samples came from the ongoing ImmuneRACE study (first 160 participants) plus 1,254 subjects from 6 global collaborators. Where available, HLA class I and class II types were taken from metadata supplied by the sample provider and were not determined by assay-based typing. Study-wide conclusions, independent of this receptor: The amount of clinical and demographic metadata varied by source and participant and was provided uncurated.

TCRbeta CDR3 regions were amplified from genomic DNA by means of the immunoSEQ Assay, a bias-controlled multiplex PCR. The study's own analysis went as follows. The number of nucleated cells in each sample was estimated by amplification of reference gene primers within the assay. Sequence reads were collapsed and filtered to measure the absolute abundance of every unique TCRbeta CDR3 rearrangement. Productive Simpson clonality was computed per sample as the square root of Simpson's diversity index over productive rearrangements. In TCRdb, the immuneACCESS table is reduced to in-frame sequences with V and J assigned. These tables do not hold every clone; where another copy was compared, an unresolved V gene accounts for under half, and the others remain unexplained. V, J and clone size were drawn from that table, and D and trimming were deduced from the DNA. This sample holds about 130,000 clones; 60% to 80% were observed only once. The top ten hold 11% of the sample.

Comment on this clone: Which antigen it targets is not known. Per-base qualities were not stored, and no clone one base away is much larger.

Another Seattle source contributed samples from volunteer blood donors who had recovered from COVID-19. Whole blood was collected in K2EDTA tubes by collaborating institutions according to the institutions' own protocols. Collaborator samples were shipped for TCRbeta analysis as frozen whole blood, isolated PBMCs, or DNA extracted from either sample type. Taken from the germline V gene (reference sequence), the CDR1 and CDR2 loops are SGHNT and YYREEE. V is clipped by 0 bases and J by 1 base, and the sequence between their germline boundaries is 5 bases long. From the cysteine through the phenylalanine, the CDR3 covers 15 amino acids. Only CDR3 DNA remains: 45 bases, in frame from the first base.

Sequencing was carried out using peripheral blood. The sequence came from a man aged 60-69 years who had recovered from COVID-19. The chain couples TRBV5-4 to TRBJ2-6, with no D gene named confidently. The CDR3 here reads CASSLERSGANVLTF. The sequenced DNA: TGTGCCAGCAGCTTGGAGAGGTCTGGGGCCAACGTCCTGACTTTC.